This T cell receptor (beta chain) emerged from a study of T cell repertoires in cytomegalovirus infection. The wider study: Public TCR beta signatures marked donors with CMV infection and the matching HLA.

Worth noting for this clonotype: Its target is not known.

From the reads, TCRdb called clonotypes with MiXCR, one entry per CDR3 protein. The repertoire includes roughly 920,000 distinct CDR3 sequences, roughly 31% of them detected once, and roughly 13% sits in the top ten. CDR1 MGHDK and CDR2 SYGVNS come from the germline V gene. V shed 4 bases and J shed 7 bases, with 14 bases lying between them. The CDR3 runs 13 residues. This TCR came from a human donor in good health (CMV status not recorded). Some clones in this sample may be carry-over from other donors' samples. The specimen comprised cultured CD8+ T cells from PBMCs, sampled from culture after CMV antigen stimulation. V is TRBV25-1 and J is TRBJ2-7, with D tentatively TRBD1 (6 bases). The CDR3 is CASSVGTRREQYF. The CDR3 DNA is TGTGCCAGCAGTGTAGGGACAAGGAGGGAGCAGTACTTC.